This entry features one TCR beta chain sequence. No antigen is known for it. Trimming took 3 bases from V and 4 from J; bases not matched to a gene: 6. CDR1 LNHNV and CDR2 YYDKDF come from the germline V gene (reference sequence). This CDR3 has 15 residues. These data are taken from a study of T cell responses to AZD1222 COVID-19 vaccine. Study background: Some second doses came at about 4 weeks and others at about 12 weeks; these were pooled.

Repertoires were generated with immunoSEQ multiplex PCR, while TCRdb's copy carries only in-frame clones and drops some. The repertoire consists of 150,000 to 200,000 clones, with 80% to 95% occurring once and the leading ten covering about 3.9%. Overall study results and limits: A rise in Spike-specific TCR breadth and depth followed two AZD1222 doses. In a largely white British group with more females than males, clonal diversity was possibly underestimated. Nearly half of the spike-specific TCRs reportedly recognize variant regions that carry no mutations.

The sample consisted of peripheral blood, taken on day 0 of AZD1222 vaccination. The chain is built from TRBV15 and TRBJ1-2; 9 bases agree with TRBD1. The receptor comes from an adult in good health. Here the CDR3 reads CATSRGQGLAYGYTF. The CDR3 DNA follows: TGTGCCACCAGCAGGGGACAGGGCCTTGCCTATGGCTACACCTTC. Using reference TRBV15 and TRBJ1-2 for the parts outside the CDR3, the full variable domain is DAMVIQNPRYQVTQFGKPVTLSCSQTLNHNVMYWYQQKSSQAPKLLFHYYDKDFNNEADTPDNFQSRRPNTSFCFLDIRSPGLGDTAMYLCATSRGQGLAYGYTFGSGTRLTVV.